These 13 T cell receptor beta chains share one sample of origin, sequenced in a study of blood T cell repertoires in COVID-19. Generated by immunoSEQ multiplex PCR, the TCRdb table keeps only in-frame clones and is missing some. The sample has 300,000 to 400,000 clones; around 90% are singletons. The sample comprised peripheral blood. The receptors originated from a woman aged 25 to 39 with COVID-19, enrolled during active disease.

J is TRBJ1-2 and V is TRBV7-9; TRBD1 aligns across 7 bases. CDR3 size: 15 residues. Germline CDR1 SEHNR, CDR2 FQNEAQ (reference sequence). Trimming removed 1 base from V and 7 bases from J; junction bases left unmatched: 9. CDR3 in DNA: TGTGCCAGCAGCTTAGGGGGACAGAACGTCGCTGGCTACACCTTC. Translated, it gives CASSLGGQNVAGYTF.

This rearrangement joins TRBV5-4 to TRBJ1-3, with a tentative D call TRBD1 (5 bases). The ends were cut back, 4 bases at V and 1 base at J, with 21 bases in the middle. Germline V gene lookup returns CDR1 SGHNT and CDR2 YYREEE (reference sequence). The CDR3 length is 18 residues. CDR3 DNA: TGTGCCAGCAGCCCGGGGGGGGACTCCCTTTGGTCTGGAAACACCATATATTTT. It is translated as CASSPGGDSLWSGNTIYF.

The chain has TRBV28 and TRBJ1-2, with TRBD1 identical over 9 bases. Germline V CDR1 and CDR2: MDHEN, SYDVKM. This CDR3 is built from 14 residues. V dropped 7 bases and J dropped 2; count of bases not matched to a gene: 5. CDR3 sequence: CASIQQGANYGYTF. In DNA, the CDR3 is TGTGCCAGCATCCAACAGGGGGCAAACTATGGCTACACCTTC.

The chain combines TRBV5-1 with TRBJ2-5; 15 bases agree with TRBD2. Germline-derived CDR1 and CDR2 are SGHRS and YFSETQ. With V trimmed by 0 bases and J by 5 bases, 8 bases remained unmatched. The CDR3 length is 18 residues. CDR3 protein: CASSLEGTSGRSVETQYF. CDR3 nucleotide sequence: TGCGCCAGCAGCTTGGAAGGGACTAGCGGGAGGAGTGTCGAGACCCAGTACTTC.

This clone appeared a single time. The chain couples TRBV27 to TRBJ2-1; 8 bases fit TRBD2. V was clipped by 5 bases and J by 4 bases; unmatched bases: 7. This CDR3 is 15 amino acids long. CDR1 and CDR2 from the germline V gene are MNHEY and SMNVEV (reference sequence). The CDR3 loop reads CASSQSGRTYNEQFF. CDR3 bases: TGTGCCAGCAGTCAAAGCGGGAGAACATACAATGAGCAGTTCTTC.

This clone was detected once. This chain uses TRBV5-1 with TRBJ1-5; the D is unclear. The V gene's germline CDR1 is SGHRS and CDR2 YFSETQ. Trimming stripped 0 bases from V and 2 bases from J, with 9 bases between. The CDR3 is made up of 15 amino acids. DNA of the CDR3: TGCGCCAGCAGCTTGGGACCAGAGGGCAATCAGCCCCAGCATTTT. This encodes CASSLGPEGNQPQHF.

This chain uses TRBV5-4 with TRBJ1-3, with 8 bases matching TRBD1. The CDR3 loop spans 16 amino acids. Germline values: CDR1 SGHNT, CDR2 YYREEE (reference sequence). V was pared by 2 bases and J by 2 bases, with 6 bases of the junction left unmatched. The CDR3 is CASSFTQGATGNTIYF. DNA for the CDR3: TGTGCCAGCAGCTTCACGCAGGGGGCCACTGGAAACACCATATATTTT.

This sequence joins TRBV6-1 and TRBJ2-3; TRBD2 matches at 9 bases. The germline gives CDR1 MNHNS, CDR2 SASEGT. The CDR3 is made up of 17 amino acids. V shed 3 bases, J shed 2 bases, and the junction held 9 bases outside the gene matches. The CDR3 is CASSEYSLAGFTDTQYF. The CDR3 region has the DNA TGTGCCAGCAGTGAGTACTCACTAGCGGGCTTCACAGATACGCAGTATTTT.

CDR3 in amino acids: CASRDGQGGTGQPQHF. In DNA form, the CDR3 reads TGTGCCAGCAGGGACGGACAGGGGGGGACTGGACAGCCCCAGCATTTT. V and J are TRBV5-8 and TRBJ1-5; 10 bases are a match to TRBD1. Looked up from germline, CDR1 is SGHTS and CDR2 is YDEGEE. The CDR3 runs to 16 residues. V shed 5 bases, J shed 7 bases, and the junction held 12 bases outside the gene matches.

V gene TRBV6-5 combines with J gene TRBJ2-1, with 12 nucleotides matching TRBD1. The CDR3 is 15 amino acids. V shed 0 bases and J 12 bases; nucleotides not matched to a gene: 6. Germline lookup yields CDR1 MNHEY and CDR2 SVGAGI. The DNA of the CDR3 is TGTGCCAGCAGTTACTCGGGACAGGGGGCGCGCGGGCAGTTCTTC. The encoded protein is CASSYSGQGARGQFF.

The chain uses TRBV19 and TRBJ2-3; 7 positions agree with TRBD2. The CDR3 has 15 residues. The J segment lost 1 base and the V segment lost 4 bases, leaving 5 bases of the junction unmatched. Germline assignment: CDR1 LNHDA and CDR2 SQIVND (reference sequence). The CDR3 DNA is TGTGCCAGTAGTAGGGGAACTAGCGGCACAGATACGCAGTATTTT. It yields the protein CASSRGTSGTDTQYF.

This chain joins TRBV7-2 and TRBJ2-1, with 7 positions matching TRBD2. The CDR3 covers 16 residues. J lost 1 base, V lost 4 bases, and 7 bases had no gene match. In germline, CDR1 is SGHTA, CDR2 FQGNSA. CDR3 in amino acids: CASSSWGGGSYNEQFF. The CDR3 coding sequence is TGTGCCAGCAGCTCCTGGGGCGGGGGTTCCTACAATGAGCAGTTCTTC.

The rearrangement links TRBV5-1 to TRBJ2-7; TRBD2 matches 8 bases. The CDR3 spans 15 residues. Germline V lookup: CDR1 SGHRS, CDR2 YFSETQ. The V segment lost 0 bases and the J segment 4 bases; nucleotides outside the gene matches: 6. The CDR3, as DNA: TGCGCCAGCAGCTTGGACGGGGGGGCAGGATACGAGCAGTACTTC. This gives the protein CASSLDGGAGYEQYF.